This section outlines one T cell receptor beta chain sequence together with its context. Its antigen is still unknown. The protocol was immunoSEQ multiplex PCR, while the TCRdb copy is restricted to in-frame clones and leaves out a portion. The sample yields 65,000 to 90,000 clones, 85% to 90% seen once. This specimen comes from a study of OX40 agonist ivuxolimab in advanced cancers. Overall study context: Patients were treated with intravenous ivuxolimab, dosed at 0.01 to 10 mg/kg and infused every 2 weeks. Of the participants, about 40% had some prior anti-PD-1, anti-PD-L1 or anti-CTLA-4 therapy, which was allowed. Study findings and constraints: Averaged across samples, CD8+ T cells carried more expanded clones than CD4+ did. By week 6 at 0.1 to 3.0 mg/kg, blood CD4+ and CD8+ T cells had expanded clonally.

Unmatched junction bases numbered 9, after V lost 3 bases and J lost 4 bases. Germline CDR1 reads MDHEN; CDR2 reads SYDVKM. This CDR3 is 16 amino acids long. The sequencing here drew on CD4+ or CD8+ T cells sorted from blood, taken in a trial of the OX40 agonist ivuxolimab. The clonotype comes from an adult with an advanced solid tumor such as melanoma, head and neck, liver or kidney cancer. This chain links TRBV28 with TRBJ2-1, with TRBD1 identical over 7 bases. CDR3 sequence reads: CASSFGSAGGYNEQFF. The CDR3 coding sequence is TGTGCCAGCAGTTTCGGGTCGGCAGGGGGATACAATGAGCAGTTCTTC.